One and the same sample provided the 10 T cell receptor beta chains below, sequenced in a study of blood T cell repertoires in COVID-19. Sequencing used immunoSEQ multiplex PCR; TCRdb keeps in-frame clones, though not all of them. The sample includes approximately 97,000 clones, approximately 86% of them seen just once. Source material: peripheral blood. These receptors came from a woman of 80 years or more with acute or convalescent COVID-19.

The CDR3 protein is CASKGGNEKLFF. The CDR3 DNA follows: TGTGCCAGTAAAGGAGGAAATGAAAAACTGTTTTTT. The rearrangement links TRBV19 to TRBJ1-4; D call uncertain. Between the trimmed V and J ends, which lost 7 bases and 5 bases, there was a span of 8 bases. Germline V gives CDR1 LNHDA, CDR2 SQIVND (reference sequence). This CDR3 has 12 amino acids.

The chain links TRBV28 to TRBJ1-2; D might be TRBD1 (5 bases). Between the trimmed V and J ends, which lost 6 bases and 6 bases, there was a span of 11 bases. The CDR3 has 12 residues. The germline V gene has CDR1 MDHEN and CDR2 SYDVKM. The CDR3 DNA follows: TGTGCCAGCAGATCTAAAGGGGATGGCTACACCTTC. As protein: CASRSKGDGYTF.

V and J are TRBV7-9 and TRBJ1-6; maybe TRBD1 (6 bases). Germline lookup yields CDR1 SEHNR and CDR2 FQNEAQ (reference sequence). The CDR3 is made up of 15 amino acids. The germline V and J ends were trimmed by 3 bases and 6 bases, with 12 bases remaining between them. CDR3 residues: CASSFSGASNSPLHF. The DNA for the CDR3 is TGTGCCAGCAGCTTTTCAGGGGCGAGTAATTCACCCCTCCACTTT.

This clone was counted a few times. The chain couples TRBV7-2 to TRBJ1-5, with no clear D. Germline CDR1 and CDR2: SGHTA and FQGNSA. The CDR3 has 13 residues. With 3 bases removed from V and 6 bases from J, the gap between germline ends came to 9 bases. CDR3 nucleotide sequence: TGTGCCAGCAGCTTCGAAATGGCTCAGCCCCAGCATTTT. Translating it yields CASSFEMAQPQHF.

The rearrangement joins TRBV5-4 to TRBJ2-3; 11 bases are shared with TRBD2. V lost 2 bases and J lost 2; bases outside the gene matches: 4. This CDR3 is built from 16 residues. Germline CDR1 is SGHNT and CDR2 is YYREEE (reference sequence). For the CDR3, the DNA is TGTGCCAGCAGCTTATCTAGCGGGGGGCTCACAGATACGCAGTATTTT. Translation: CASSLSSGGLTDTQYF.

This clone is large in the sample. The identical CDR3 is also encoded by other nucleotide sequences in the sample. The rearrangement links TRBV28 to TRBJ1-6, with 8 bases matching TRBD1. This CDR3 contains 14 residues. Trimming removed 5 bases from V and 3 bases from J; junction bases left unmatched: 0. The V gene's germline CDR1 is MDHEN and CDR2 SYDVKM. CDR3 loop: CASSGQGYNSPLHF. The CDR3 bases are TGTGCCAGCAGTGGACAGGGCTATAATTCACCCCTCCACTTT.

This clone was recorded only once. V and J are TRBV9 and TRBJ1-1, with 11 bases that match TRBD1. Germline V CDR1 and CDR2: SGDLS, YYNGEE. V trimming: 7 bases; J trimming: 0 bases; junction bases outside the gene matches: 11. This CDR3 contains 17 residues. The DNA of the CDR3 is TGTGCCAGCGGACAGGGGGCGTTTAGCAGCATGAACACTGAAGCTTTCTTT. This sequence encodes CASGQGAFSSMNTEAFF.

The rearrangement uses TRBV2 and TRBJ1-3, with TRBD1 matching over 7 bases. Germline V lookup: CDR1 SNHLY, CDR2 FYNNEI. This CDR3 comprises 13 residues. The V gene end was trimmed by 8 bases and the J gene end by 6 bases; junction bases not matched to a gene: 7. In nucleotides, the CDR3 is TGTGCCAGCCGGGACAGCGCTGAAAACACCATATATTTT. Translated, it gives CASRDSAENTIYF.

The chain is built from TRBV5-1 and TRBJ2-1; TRBD2 might be the D (6 bases). Trimming shortened V by 4 bases and J by 0 bases, and 8 bases separated the two germline ends. CDR1 and CDR2 (germline): SGHRS, YFSETQ. CDR3 size: 14 residues. CDR3 DNA sequence: TGCGCCAGCAGCGGGGGGAGCTCCTACAATGAGCAGTTCTTC. As protein: CASSGGSSYNEQFF.

The chain employs TRBV3-1 (or the pseudogene TRBV3-2) and TRBJ2-1; 7 nucleotides line up with TRBD1. V shed 4 bases, J shed 6 bases, and the junction held 6 bases outside the gene matches. Per the germline V gene, CDR1 is LGHDT and CDR2 is YNNKEL (reference sequence). The CDR3 has 14 residues. The CDR3 is CASSRGTASNEQFF. DNA of the CDR3: TGTGCCAGCAGCCGAGGGACAGCGAGCAATGAGCAGTTCTTC.